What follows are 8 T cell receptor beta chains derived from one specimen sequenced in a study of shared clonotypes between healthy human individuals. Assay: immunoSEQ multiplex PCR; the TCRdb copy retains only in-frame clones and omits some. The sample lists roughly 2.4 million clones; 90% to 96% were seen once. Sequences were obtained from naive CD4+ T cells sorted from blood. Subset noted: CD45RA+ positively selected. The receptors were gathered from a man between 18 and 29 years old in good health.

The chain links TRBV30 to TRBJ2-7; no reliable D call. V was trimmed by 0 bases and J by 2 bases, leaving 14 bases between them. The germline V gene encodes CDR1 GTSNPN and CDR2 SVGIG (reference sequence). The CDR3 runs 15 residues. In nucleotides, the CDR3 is TGTGCCTGGAGTGTACCGTGGCGGTCTACCTACGAGCAGTACTTC. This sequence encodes CAWSVPWRSTYEQYF.

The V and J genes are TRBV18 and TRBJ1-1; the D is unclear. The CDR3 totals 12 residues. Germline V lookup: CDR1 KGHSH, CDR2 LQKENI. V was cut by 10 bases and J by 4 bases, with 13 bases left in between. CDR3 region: CATRLEVTEAFF. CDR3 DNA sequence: TGTGCCACCCGCCTGGAAGTCACTGAAGCTTTCTTT.

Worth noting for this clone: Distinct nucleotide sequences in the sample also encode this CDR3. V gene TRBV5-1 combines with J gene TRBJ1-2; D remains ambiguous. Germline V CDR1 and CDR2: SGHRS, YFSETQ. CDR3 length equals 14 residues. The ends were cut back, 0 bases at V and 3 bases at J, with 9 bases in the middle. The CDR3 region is CASSLARGDYGYTF. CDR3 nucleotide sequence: TGCGCCAGCAGCTTGGCCCGAGGCGACTATGGCTACACCTTC.

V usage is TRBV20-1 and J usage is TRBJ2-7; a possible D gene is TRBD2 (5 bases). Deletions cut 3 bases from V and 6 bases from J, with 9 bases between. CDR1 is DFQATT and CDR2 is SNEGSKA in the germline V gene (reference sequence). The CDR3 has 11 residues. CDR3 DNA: TGCAGTGCTAGGAGGAGGCGCGAGCAGTACTTC. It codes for CSARRRREQYF.

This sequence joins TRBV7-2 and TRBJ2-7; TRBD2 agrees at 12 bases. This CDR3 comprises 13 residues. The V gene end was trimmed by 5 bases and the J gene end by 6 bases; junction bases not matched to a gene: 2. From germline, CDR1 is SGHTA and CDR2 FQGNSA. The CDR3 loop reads CASSPGLAGEQYF. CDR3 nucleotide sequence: TGTGCCAGCAGCCCGGGACTAGCGGGCGAGCAGTACTTC.

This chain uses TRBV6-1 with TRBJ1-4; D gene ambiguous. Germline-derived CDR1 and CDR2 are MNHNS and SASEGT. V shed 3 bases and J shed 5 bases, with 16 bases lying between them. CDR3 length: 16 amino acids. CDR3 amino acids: CASSDREALGNEKLFF. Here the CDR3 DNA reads TGTGCCAGCAGTGACCGGGAGGCCCTAGGAAATGAAAAACTGTTTTTT.

CDR3: CASGEDRTGELGYTF. CDR3 sequence (DNA): TGTGCCAGCGGTGAGGACAGGACAGGGGAATTGGGCTACACCTTC. The chain carries TRBV28 and TRBJ1-2, with 9 bases matching TRBD1. The J segment lost 8 bases and the V segment lost 8 bases, leaving 15 bases of the junction unmatched. The germline CDR1 and CDR2 sequences are MDHEN and SYDVKM. The CDR3 spans 15 residues.

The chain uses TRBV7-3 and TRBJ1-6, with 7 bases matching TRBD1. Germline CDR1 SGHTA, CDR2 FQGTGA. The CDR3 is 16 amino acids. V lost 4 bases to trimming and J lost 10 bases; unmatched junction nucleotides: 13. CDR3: CASSSLGGAYRSPLHF. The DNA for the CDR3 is TGTGCCAGCAGCTCCTTAGGGGGCGCGTACAGGTCACCCCTCCACTTT. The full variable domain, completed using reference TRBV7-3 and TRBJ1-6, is GAGVSQTPSNKVTEKGKYVELRCDPISGHTALYWYRQSLGQGPEFLIYFQGTGAADDSGLPNDRFFAVRPEGSVSTLKIQRTERGDSAVYLCASSSLGGAYRSPLHFGNGTRLTVT.